This T cell receptor beta chain originates from a study of CD8+ T cells in alopecia areata. Study-level points and caveats: Affected lesional scalp, above all in alopecia totalis/universalis, was more clonal than normal scalp.

The CDR3 runs 15 residues. Trimming stripped 1 base from V and 9 bases from J, with 13 bases between. Germline V gene lookup returns CDR1 LNHDA and CDR2 SQIVND (reference sequence). Sequencing relied on a cDNA template that was reverse transcribed from extracted RNA. TCRdb's table, derived via immunoSEQ multiplex PCR, lists solely in-frame clones and lacks some. The profile shows 110,000 or so clones, roughly 50% of them singletons. Notes on this clone: Its antigen is unknown.

As for treatment: oral pan-JAK inhibitor, 5-10 mg twice daily. V gene TRBV19 combines with J gene TRBJ1-6, with TRBD1 as a possible D gene (5 bases). The receptor was derived from a human donor with alopecia areata. The input for sequencing was CD4+ T cells sorted from blood, taken at week 24, from a patient treated with tofacitinib. CDR3: CASSIGGSTSSPLHF. In DNA form, the CDR3 reads TGTGCCAGTAGTATAGGGGGGTCTACGAGTTCACCCCTCCACTTT.